This TCR beta chain was captured in a study of T cells in Graves' hyperthyroidism and ophthalmopathy. The investigators amplified TCR beta CDR3 regions from RNA transcripts. In the first-round RT-PCR of the TCR CDR3, the HTBI primer set was used. TCRdb called the multiplex PCR reads again in MiXCR, with one record for every CDR3 protein. Here the sample spans 500,000 to 800,000 distinct CDR3 sequences, just under 45% being singletons. Germline V gene lookup returns CDR1 LNHDA and CDR2 SQIVND (reference sequence). The CDR3 is made up of 14 amino acids. V lost 5 bases and J lost 5, with 13 bases in between.

Material: peripheral blood or thyroid tissue (not recorded which). This clonotype was obtained from an adult man with Graves' disease, either hyperthyroidism or ophthalmopathy (not recorded which). The rearrangement joins TRBV19 to TRBJ1-5; possibly TRBD1 for D (5 bases). CDR3 bases: TGTGCCAGTAGTGGCGGGACGAAGGATCAGCCCCAGCATTTT. The encoded protein is CASSGGTKDQPQHF. The full variable domain, in which reference TRBV19 and TRBJ1-5 provide the parts outside the CDR3, is DGGITQSPKYLFRKEGQNVTLSCEQNLNHDAMYWYRQDPGQGLRLIYYSQIVNDFQKGDIAEGYSVSREKKESFPLTVTSAQKNPTAFYLCASSGGTKDQPQHFGDGTRLSIL.